These T cell receptor beta chains were read from a single sample in a study of PD-1 blockade in mismatch repair-deficient tumors. The repertoire was sequenced with immunoSEQ multiplex PCR; TCRdb's copy has only in-frame clones and lacks some. The sample includes 120,000 or so clones, roughly 86% seen only once; the top ten take approximately 12%. The source was peripheral blood, collected 44 weeks after starting pembrolizumab. The receptors here all came from an adult with mismatch repair-deficient cancer. CDR3s leave out the opening cysteine and the closing phenylalanine or tryptophan. Each record gives: clone size, CDR3 length, D gene, J gene, V gene, CDR3 protein. D genes are given only for firm matches. For some rows the clone size is stated as once, few or many, or as a class when expanded; others skip it.

-	15	TRBD1	TRBJ2-3	TRBV7-3	ASSPGGQGRGTDTQY
-	13	TRBD2	TRBJ2-7	TRBV6-6	ASSYPGLETYEQY
once	12	TRBD2	TRBJ2-2	TRBV29-1	SVDPSGSAGELF
-	10	-	TRBJ2-2	TRBV27	ASSLGHRELF
-	13	-	TRBJ2-4	TRBV2	ASSYGGIAKNIQY
-	17	TRBD2	TRBJ2-1	TRBV7-9	ASSLFRLAVSPTYNEQF
once	14	-	TRBJ2-5	TRBV6-1	ASSEVQRSPQETQY
-	11	-	TRBJ2-4	TRBV6-6	ASSSGRLNIQY
-	13	-	TRBJ1-2	TRBV4-1	ASSQDHRRYYGYT
-	13	TRBD2	TRBJ2-3	TRBV5-1	ASSRVLAGADTQY
-	11	-	TRBJ2-5	TRBV4-3	ASSQEMRETQY
-	14	-	TRBJ2-3	TRBV5-4	ASSLADIIGTDTQY
-	13	-	TRBJ2-3	TRBV5-6	ASSPWTNPTDTQY
-	9	-	TRBJ2-5	TRBV30	AWSSMETQY
-	9	-	TRBJ2-1	TRBV30	AWSGGYEQF
-	10	-	TRBJ2-7	TRBV7-9	ASSLAPYEQY
-	12	TRBD1	TRBJ2-7	TRBV29-1	SVVEGTGGYEQY
-	12	TRBD1	TRBJ2-2	TRBV11-2	ASSYDRATGELF
-	14	-	TRBJ1-5	TRBV4-2	ASSQDPGRVGQPQH
few	10	-	TRBJ2-3	TRBV29-1	SVRPRDDTQY
-	11	-	TRBJ1-2	TRBV6-6	ASSPRVARGYT
once	12	TRBD1	TRBJ2-1	TRBV19	ASSIGTGGYEQF
-	11	-	TRBJ1-1	TRBV7-2	ASIPGGATEAF
-	9	-	TRBJ2-7	TRBV20-1	SARDQSEQY
-	13	TRBD2	TRBJ2-1	TRBV5-1	ASSLVGTSGRILF
once	11	-	TRBJ1-3	TRBV19	ASNNFAANTIY
-	17	TRBD2	TRBJ2-1	TRBV28	ASSLRDRVLAGGFNEQF
-	13	TRBD1	TRBJ2-1	TRBV5-1	ASSLDRGWGNEQF
-	13	-	TRBJ2-7	TRBV29-1	SVETPGHYSYEQY
-	10	-	TRBJ2-7	TRBV9	ASSYGGHEQY
few	11	-	TRBJ2-1	TRBV18	ASSQTVYNEQF
-	11	TRBD1	TRBJ1-1	TRBV27	ASSWTGNTEAF
-	14	-	TRBJ2-1	TRBV28	ASSLDGPKPDNEQF
-	11	TRBD1	TRBJ1-6	TRBV2	ASRDRRNSPLH
once	12	TRBD1	TRBJ2-7	TRBV19	ASSPGQGAGEQY
-	12	-	TRBJ2-7	TRBV9	ASSGRDLNYEQY
-	10	-	TRBJ1-1	TRBV6-5	ASSNRDSEAF
-	12	TRBD1	TRBJ2-7	TRBV4-3	ASSPGDRSYEQY
-	9	-	TRBJ2-7	TRBV7-9	ASSPAGEQY
-	14	TRBD1	TRBJ2-3	TRBV27	ASSLLPQGASDTQY
-	14	TRBD2	TRBJ2-1	TRBV9	ASSPGTSGRRNEQF
-	13	TRBD1	TRBJ1-5	TRBV5-5	ASSGGTGADQPQH
once	15	TRBD2	TRBJ2-5	TRBV30	AWSPGLAGPYQETQY
-	16	-	TRBJ2-6	TRBV7-3	ASSLSARGIDGANVLT
-	14	-	TRBJ2-5	TRBV27	ASSLIGQGGTETQY
-	13	-	TRBJ2-2	TRBV9	ASSVVGARTGELF
-	13	TRBD1	TRBJ2-7	TRBV19	ASRPSQGALYEQY
-	11	-	TRBJ1-5	TRBV7-2	ASSLWLGQPQH
-	14	TRBD1	TRBJ1-4	TRBV10-3	AISDTGGATNEKLF